These 29 T cell receptor beta chains originate from one sample sequenced in a study of CD4 T cells in relation to SARS-CoV-2 and coronaviruses (dated by TCRdb to the early 2020s). Libraries were made using the immunoSEQ multiplex PCR assay. TCRdb re-hosts the immuneACCESS table, in-frame sequences only. Its copies lack some clones; in the studies checked, an unresolved V gene accounts for under half of them, and the cause for the rest is not known. The sample profile shows fewer than 45,000 clones; 75% to 90% of them were found once. The ten largest clonotypes hold 1% to 1.5% of the sample. Antigens of these TCRs are unknown. Sequencing used naive CD4+ T cells from PBMCs, cultured in vitro. This specimen's cell subset or site label, interpreted: naive CD4+ T cells isolated by negative enrichment. The receptors come from an adult with COVID-19.

The chain uses TRBV7-3 and TRBJ2-5; possible D gene TRBD1, 5 bases. This CDR3 has 15 amino acids. Germline CDR1 is SGHTA and CDR2 is FQGTGA. Trimming shortened V by 1 base and J by 3 bases, and 12 bases separated the two germline ends. CDR3 sequence (DNA): TGTGCCAGCAGCTTAAATGGCAGGGTGGAAGAGACCCAGTACTTC. Protein sequence: CASSLNGRVEETQYF.

The rearrangement joins TRBV6-1 to TRBJ1-5; D uncertain. The CDR3 sequence is 17 residues long. V gave up 3 bases and J gave up 1 base, with 16 bases separating them. Germline V gene data show CDR1 as MNHNS and CDR2 as SASEGT. The CDR3 sequence is CASSDVFRMGSNQPQHF. The CDR3 nucleotides are TGTGCCAGCAGTGATGTTTTTAGAATGGGGAGCAATCAGCCCCAGCATTTT.

This chain uses TRBV7-8 with TRBJ1-5; D is ambiguous. Trimming pared 5 bases from V and 6 bases from J, leaving 8 bases between. There are 12 residues in the CDR3. Germline CDR1 reads SGHVS; CDR2 reads FQNEAQ. The CDR3 DNA is TGTGCCAGCAGCCCCTTGGGTCAGCCCCAGCATTTT. Residues: CASSPLGQPQHF.

This rearrangement joins TRBV7-9 to TRBJ2-7, with 9 bases identical to TRBD1. Germline loops: CDR1 SEHNR, CDR2 FQNEAQ (reference sequence). The CDR3 covers 16 residues. J lost 2 bases, V lost 1 base, and 6 bases had no gene match. CDR3 coding DNA: TGTGCCAGCAGCTTAGGGGTAAGGACAGGGGCCTACGAGCAGTACTTC. It yields the protein CASSLGVRTGAYEQYF.

The V gene is TRBV7-2, the J gene TRBJ2-3; 7 bases are shared with TRBD2. Germline V gives CDR1 SGHTA, CDR2 FQGNSA. V lost 7 bases and J lost 4; bases outside the gene matches: 11. The CDR3 consists of 15 residues. CDR3: CASNPRGSGSDTQYF. The DNA of the CDR3 is TGTGCCAGCAATCCCCGCGGGAGTGGGTCAGATACGCAGTATTTT.

The rearrangement uses TRBV19 and TRBJ2-6; 13 bases fit TRBD2. The CDR3 spans 17 residues. The V and J ends lost 4 bases and 3 bases, in that order; junction bases with no gene match: 3. Per germline, CDR1 LNHDA and CDR2 SQIVND (reference sequence). The CDR3 loop reads CASSSGLAGDGANVLTF. CDR3 nucleotide sequence: TGTGCCAGTAGTAGTGGACTAGCGGGAGATGGGGCCAACGTCCTGACTTTC.

The V gene is TRBV5-1, the J gene TRBJ2-7; unclear D gene. The V and J ends lost 5 bases and 7 bases respectively, with 13 bases between them. CDR3 length: 12 amino acids. From germline, CDR1 is SGHRS and CDR2 YFSETQ. Written as DNA, the CDR3 is TGCGCCAGCAGATTTGCCTCGAATGAGCAGTACTTC. Amino acid sequence: CASRFASNEQYF.

This clone was seen a few times. V and J are TRBV5-1 and TRBJ2-5; D gene ambiguous. CDR3 length equals 12 residues. Trimming removed 0 bases at V and 4 bases at J, with 4 bases between. CDR1 and CDR2 (germline): SGHRS, YFSETQ. The CDR3 nucleotides are TGCGCCAGCAGCTTGGACAGAGAGACCCAGTACTTC. Translating it yields CASSLDRETQYF.

The rearrangement joins TRBV7-9 to TRBJ2-7; TRBD2 agrees at 11 bases. The CDR3 runs to 15 residues. The J segment lost 2 bases and the V segment lost 5 bases, leaving 5 bases of the junction unmatched. Per germline, CDR1 SEHNR and CDR2 FQNEAQ (reference sequence). The CDR3 loop reads CASSPTSGSPYEQYF. The CDR3 coding sequence is TGTGCCAGCAGCCCCACTAGCGGGAGTCCCTACGAGCAGTACTTC.

As DNA, the CDR3 is TGTGCCAGCACCGAACAACGGGACAACTCCTACGAGCAGTACTTC. It encodes CASTEQRDNSYEQYF. The genes are TRBV28 and TRBJ2-7, with a possible D match to TRBD1 (6 bases). V was shortened by 7 bases and J by 0 bases, with 16 bases between the two germline ends. This CDR3 has 15 amino acids. From germline, CDR1 is MDHEN and CDR2 SYDVKM.

This clone was counted once. CDR3 residues: CASSQEQRTDYEQYF. As DNA, the CDR3 is TGTGCCAGCAGCCAAGAGCAGCGGACAGACTACGAGCAGTACTTC. The chain employs TRBV4-2 and TRBJ2-7; tentatively, D is TRBD1 (6 bases). The CDR3 is 15 amino acids. Trimming pared 0 bases from V and 3 bases from J, leaving 12 bases between. CDR1 and CDR2 (germline): LGHNA, YNFKEQ.

The CDR3 sequence is CASSGGLAGGREQFF. Written as DNA, the CDR3 is TGTGCCAGCAGCGGCGGACTAGCGGGAGGGCGGGAGCAGTTCTTC. V gene TRBV3-1 (or the pseudogene TRBV3-2) combines with J gene TRBJ2-1; 15 bases fit TRBD2. There are 15 residues in the CDR3. The V gene's germline CDR1 is LGHDT and CDR2 YNNKEL (reference sequence). Germline trimming cut 5 bases from V and 10 bases from J; bases unmatched to any gene: 6.

This rearrangement joins TRBV5-5 to TRBJ1-1; the match to TRBD1 covers 7 bases. This CDR3 spans 17 amino acids. Germline V lookup: CDR1 SGHKS, CDR2 YYEKEE (reference sequence). V dropped 0 bases and J dropped 4; count of bases not matched to a gene: 12. CDR3 amino acids: CASSLDPRQGGGTEAFF. In nucleotides, the CDR3 is TGTGCCAGCAGCTTGGACCCACGACAGGGAGGAGGCACTGAAGCTTTCTTT.

The CDR3 nucleotides are TGTGCCAGCAGTCTGACAAGGCCCGACGCCCAGTACTTC. Its protein product is CASSLTRPDAQYF. The chain links TRBV7-9 to TRBJ2-5; D remains ambiguous. The V end was cut by 6 bases, the J end by 9 bases, with 17 bases between. The CDR3 totals 13 residues. In germline, CDR1 is SEHNR, CDR2 FQNEAQ (reference sequence).

The rearrangement links TRBV19 to TRBJ2-1; TRBD2 agrees at 9 bases. CDR1 and CDR2 from the germline V gene are LNHDA and SQIVND (reference sequence). CDR3 size: 17 residues. V lost 4 bases to trimming and J lost 6 bases; unmatched junction nucleotides: 13. The CDR3 sequence is CASSTPSGMGLVNEQFF. The CDR3 nucleotides are TGTGCCAGTAGTACACCTAGCGGGATGGGCCTTGTCAATGAGCAGTTCTTC. The whole variable domain, remainder taken from reference TRBV19 and TRBJ2-1, is DGGITQSPKYLFRKEGQNVTLSCEQNLNHDAMYWYRQDPGQGLRLIYYSQIVNDFQKGDIAEGYSVSREKKESFPLTVTSAQKNPTAFYLCASSTPSGMGLVNEQFFGPGTRLTVL.

This clone has just one count. The CDR3 DNA is TGTGCCTGCGTACCCGTGGGGGGGGAGACCGGCTACACCTTC. Protein: CACVPVGGETGYTF. The chain has TRBV19 and TRBJ1-2, with D possibly being TRBD1 (5 bases). V dropped 11 bases and J dropped 8 bases, with 24 bases sitting between them. CDR3 size: 14 residues. CDR1 is LNHDA, CDR2 SQIVND, per germline (reference sequence).

The rearrangement joins TRBV11-1 to TRBJ2-3; 8 bases fit TRBD1. Germline CDR1 is SGHAT and CDR2 is FQDESV (reference sequence). CDR3 length: 16 amino acids. V was clipped by 5 bases and J by 3 bases; unmatched bases: 10. CDR3: CASSRPNRGSTDTQYF. The CDR3 DNA is TGTGCCAGCAGCCGACCAAACAGGGGGTCAACAGATACGCAGTATTTT.

The chain joins TRBV18 to TRBJ2-2; TRBD2 matches 9 bases. Germline CDR1 reads KGHSH; CDR2 reads LQKENI. This CDR3 comprises 16 residues. Trimming cost V 8 bases and J 2 bases; bases outside gene matches: 9. The CDR3 nucleotides are TGTGCCAGCCCCCCTCTAGCGGGGCCTAACACCGGGGAGCTGTTTTTT. Protein product: CASPPLAGPNTGELFF.

CDR3 region: CSARGTETQYF. The CDR3 DNA reads TGCAGTGCTAGAGGGACGGAGACCCAGTACTTC. V and J are TRBV20-1 and TRBJ2-5, with D uncertain. V lost 1 base, J lost 5 bases, and 5 bases lay in between. This CDR3 is 11 amino acids long. Germline lookup yields CDR1 DFQATT and CDR2 SNEGSKA (reference sequence).

This clone was detected a few times. The chain couples TRBV4-1 to TRBJ2-6, with unresolved D. The ends were cut back, 2 bases at V and 5 bases at J, with 10 bases in the middle. CDR1 and CDR2 (germline): MGHRA, YSYEKL. The CDR3 totals 15 residues. DNA of the CDR3: TGCGCCAGCAGCCAATTCCCCTCCAGGGCCAACGTCCTGACTTTC. Its translation: CASSQFPSRANVLTF.

This chain links TRBV5-4 with TRBJ2-3; 10 bases line up with TRBD1. This CDR3 comprises 15 residues. After removal of 4 bases from V and 3 bases from J, the junction contained 5 bases not matched to a gene. Germline lookup yields CDR1 SGHNT and CDR2 YYREEE (reference sequence). The CDR3 here is CASSVPGQGTDTQYF. The CDR3 nucleotides are TGTGCCAGCAGCGTACCGGGACAGGGGACAGATACGCAGTATTTT.

V gene TRBV18 combines with J gene TRBJ2-1; D gene unclear. The CDR3 has 15 residues. Trimming took 2 bases from V and 0 from J, leaving 8 bases between them. Germline V lookup: CDR1 KGHSH, CDR2 LQKENI. The CDR3 DNA reads TGTGCCAGCTCACCAGTCGACACCTCCTACAATGAGCAGTTCTTC. Its protein product is CASSPVDTSYNEQFF.

The chain uses TRBV28 and TRBJ1-1, with D possibly being TRBD1 (5 bases). Germline CDR1 MDHEN, CDR2 SYDVKM. The CDR3 contains 12 residues. The V gene lost 9 bases and the J gene lost 1 base, with 9 bases spanning the gap. The CDR3 protein is CASQTGNTEAFF. The CDR3 nucleotides read TGTGCCAGTCAAACAGGGAACACTGAAGCTTTCTTT.

The chain links TRBV5-4 to TRBJ2-5, with a possible D match to TRBD1 (6 bases). The CDR3 spans 14 residues. Deletions cut 5 bases from V and 1 base from J, with 12 bases between. Per the germline V gene, CDR1 is SGHNT and CDR2 is YYREEE (reference sequence). CDR3 coding DNA: TGTGCCAGCAGTTTTGGACAGAGCCAAGAGACCCAGTACTTC. It translates to CASSFGQSQETQYF.

The chain has TRBV5-8 and TRBJ2-3; TRBD2 matches 8 bases. Looked up from germline, CDR1 is SGHTS and CDR2 is YDEGEE. The CDR3 spans 15 residues. The J segment lost 1 base and the V segment lost 6 bases, leaving 7 bases of the junction unmatched. CDR3 protein: CASTPGLVRTDTQYF. The CDR3 DNA sequence: TGTGCCAGCACCCCGGGACTAGTTCGCACAGATACGCAGTATTTT.

V gene TRBV10-3 combines with J gene TRBJ2-5, with TRBD2 identical over 12 bases. The CDR3 consists of 14 residues. V lost 5 bases, J lost 3 bases, and 1 base stayed unmatched. CDR1 and CDR2 from the germline V gene are ENHRY and SYGVKD. CDR3 bases: TGTGCCATCAGTCGACTAGCGGGGGAAGAGACCCAGTACTTC. It specifies CAISRLAGEETQYF.

The chain joins TRBV28 to TRBJ1-5; 9 nucleotides agree with TRBD1. Germline V gene lookup returns CDR1 MDHEN and CDR2 SYDVKM. With V trimmed by 3 bases and J by 7 bases, 7 bases remained unmatched. CDR3 size: 15 residues. In nucleotides, the CDR3 is TGTGCCAGCAGTTTCCGGGGACAGGGAGGCCAGCCCCAGCATTTT. Translating it yields CASSFRGQGGQPQHF.

This rearrangement joins TRBV5-5 to TRBJ1-6, with a possible D match to TRBD1 (6 bases). The CDR3 covers 16 residues. Trimming pared 3 bases from V and 5 bases from J, leaving 15 bases between. CDR1 is SGHKS and CDR2 is YYEKEE in the germline V gene (reference sequence). The CDR3 loop reads CASSWGQGLDNSPLHF. The CDR3 region has the DNA TGTGCCAGCAGCTGGGGTCAGGGGTTGGATAATTCACCCCTCCACTTT.

This chain links TRBV11-2 with TRBJ2-7; no clear D gene. V was trimmed by 4 bases and J by 4 bases, leaving 14 bases between them. The CDR3 sequence is 14 residues long. Germline V CDR1 and CDR2: SGHAT, FQNNGV. The CDR3 here is CASSSPARGYEQYF. In nucleotides, the CDR3 is TGTGCCAGCAGCTCCCCAGCTCGTGGGTACGAGCAGTACTTC.